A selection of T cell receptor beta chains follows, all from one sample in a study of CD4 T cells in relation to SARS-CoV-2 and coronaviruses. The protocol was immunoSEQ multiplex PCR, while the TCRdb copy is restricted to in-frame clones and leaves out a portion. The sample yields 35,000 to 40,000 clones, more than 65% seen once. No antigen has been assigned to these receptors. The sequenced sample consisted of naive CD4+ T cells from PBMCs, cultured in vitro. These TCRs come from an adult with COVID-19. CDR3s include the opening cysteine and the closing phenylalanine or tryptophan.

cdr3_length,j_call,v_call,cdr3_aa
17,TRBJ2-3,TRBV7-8,CASSTALAGEVADTQYF
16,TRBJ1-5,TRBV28,CASSPGQGVSNQPQHF
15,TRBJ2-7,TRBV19,CASSSSSGGTYEQYF
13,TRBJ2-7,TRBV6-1,CASSEAWDYEQYF
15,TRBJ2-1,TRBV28,CASSLFGGRGGEQFF
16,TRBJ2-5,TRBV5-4,CASSEIGTSGSETQYF
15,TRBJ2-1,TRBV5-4,CASSYPGLAVNEQFF
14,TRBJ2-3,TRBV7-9,CASRGGGGIDTQYF
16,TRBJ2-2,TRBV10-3,CAIRVDRGYGTGELFF
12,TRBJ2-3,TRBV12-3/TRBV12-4,CASSFVLSTQYF
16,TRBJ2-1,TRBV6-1,CASSESWRSSYNEQFF
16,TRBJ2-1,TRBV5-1,CASSQGTSGRNPEQFF
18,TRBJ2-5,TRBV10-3,CAISVSHRGPTDTETQYF
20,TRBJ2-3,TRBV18,CASSPPRLAGVSIVADTQYF
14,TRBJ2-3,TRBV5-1,CAAPSGFPTDTQYF
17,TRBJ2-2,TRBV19,CASSPRGQAANTGELFF
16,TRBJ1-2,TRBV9,CASSVVNRQGIRGYTF
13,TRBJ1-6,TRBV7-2,CATSLGGVSPLHF
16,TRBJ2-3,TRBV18,CASSPGGTGYTDTQYF
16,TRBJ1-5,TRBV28,CASRTGGPVGNQPQHF
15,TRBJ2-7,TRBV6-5,CASSLENRETYEQYF
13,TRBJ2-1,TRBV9,CASSSDDFGEQFF
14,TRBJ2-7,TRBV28,CASSLYSGGAEQYF
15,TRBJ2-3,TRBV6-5,CASTGLAGNTDTQYF
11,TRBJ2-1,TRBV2,CASGQVYEQFF
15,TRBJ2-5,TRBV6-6,CASSDPGRGQETQYF
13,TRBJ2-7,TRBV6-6,CASSLGTSFEQYF
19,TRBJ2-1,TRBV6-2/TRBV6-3,CASSYELAARFRSYNEQFF
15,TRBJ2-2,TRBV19,CASSTRDGFTGELFF
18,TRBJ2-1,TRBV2,CASSRSNVAGGSYNEQFF
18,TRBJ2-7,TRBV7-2,CASSSLRQVGGSFYEQYF
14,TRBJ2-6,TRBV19,CASSISSGANVLTF
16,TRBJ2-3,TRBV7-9,CASTQLAGKSTDTQYF
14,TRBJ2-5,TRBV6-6,CASSRTGEGETQYF
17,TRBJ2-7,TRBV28,CASSPSWSPGLSYEQYF